A selection of T cell receptor beta chains follows, all from one sample in a study of T cell responses to AZD1222 COVID-19 vaccine. This table comes from immunoSEQ multiplex PCR, and its TCRdb copy is limited to in-frame clones, with some not included. This table holds nearly 95,000 clones, around 87% found once. This sample comprised peripheral blood, obtained 28 days after the second AZD1222 dose. The receptors originated from an adult who received the AZD1222 COVID-19 vaccine. The CDR3 runs from the conserved cysteine through the conserved F or W. The D gene is left open where the match is weak. Clone sizes are given selectively: once, few, many, or a class where the clone is expanded.

D gene: -
J gene: TRBJ2-7
V gene: TRBV7-9
clone size: few
CDR3 protein: CASSLENRREQYF
CDR3 DNA: TGTGCCAGCAGCTTAGAGAATCGAAGGGAGCAGTACTTC

D gene: TRBD1
J gene: TRBJ2-1
V gene: TRBV29-1
clone size: -
CDR3 protein: CSVGTGFSHNEQFF
CDR3 DNA: TGCAGCGTTGGGACAGGGTTCTCCCACAATGAGCAGTTCTTC

D gene: -
J gene: TRBJ2-7
V gene: TRBV2
clone size: -
CDR3 protein: CASCGQTYEQYF
CDR3 DNA: TGTGCCAGCTGCGGACAGACCTACGAGCAGTACTTC

D gene: -
J gene: TRBJ1-1
V gene: TRBV29-1
clone size: -
CDR3 protein: CSVQGSWTEAFF
CDR3 DNA: TGCAGCGTCCAGGGAAGTTGGACTGAAGCTTTCTTT

D gene: -
J gene: TRBJ2-7
V gene: TRBV9
clone size: -
CDR3 protein: CASSVTGALGIHEQYF
CDR3 DNA: TGTGCCAGCAGCGTTACGGGGGCGCTTGGAATCCACGAGCAGTACTTC

D gene: TRBD1
J gene: TRBJ2-5
V gene: TRBV6-6
clone size: -
CDR3 protein: CASSPGTAQETQYF
CDR3 DNA: TGTGCCAGCAGCCCAGGGACAGCCCAAGAGACCCAGTACTTC

D gene: -
J gene: TRBJ2-5
V gene: TRBV9
clone size: -
CDR3 protein: CASSVGGQETQYF
CDR3 DNA: TGTGCCAGCAGCGTAGGGGGCCAAGAGACCCAGTACTTC

D gene: -
J gene: TRBJ2-1
V gene: TRBV9
clone size: -
CDR3 protein: CASSLRPGGDEQFF
CDR3 DNA: TGTGCCAGCAGCCTGCGTCCAGGAGGGGATGAGCAGTTCTTC

D gene: -
J gene: TRBJ1-3
V gene: TRBV7-6
clone size: few
CDR3 protein: CASSLNPGASGNTIYF
CDR3 DNA: TGTGCCAGCAGCTTAAACCCGGGGGCCTCTGGAAACACCATATATTTT

D gene: -
J gene: TRBJ1-2
V gene: TRBV29-1
clone size: -
CDR3 protein: CSVEDRAGNGYTF
CDR3 DNA: TGCAGCGTTGAAGATCGGGCAGGGAATGGCTACACCTTC

D gene: -
J gene: TRBJ1-3
V gene: TRBV9
clone size: -
CDR3 protein: CASSPRWADGNTIYF
CDR3 DNA: TGTGCCAGCAGCCCCCGATGGGCGGATGGAAACACCATATATTTT

D gene: TRBD1
J gene: TRBJ1-2
V gene: TRBV5-1
clone size: -
CDR3 protein: CASSLGQGQGNYGYTF
CDR3 DNA: TGCGCCAGCAGCTTGGGACAGGGCCAGGGTAACTATGGCTACACCTTC

D gene: -
J gene: TRBJ2-1
V gene: TRBV6-1
clone size: -
CDR3 protein: CASSEGDTRNPFF
CDR3 DNA: TGTGCCAGCAGTGAAGGGGACACTAGGAATCCGTTCTTC

D gene: TRBD1
J gene: TRBJ2-3
V gene: TRBV6-5
clone size: -
CDR3 protein: CASKPTGRDTQYF
CDR3 DNA: TGTGCCAGCAAGCCGACAGGGCGAGATACGCAGTATTTT

D gene: TRBD1
J gene: TRBJ1-4
V gene: TRBV10-3
clone size: -
CDR3 protein: CAISDPLQAGQGGEKLFF
CDR3 DNA: TGTGCCATCAGCGACCCCCTGCAAGCCGGACAGGGGGGGGAAAAACTGTTTTTT

D gene: -
J gene: TRBJ1-1
V gene: TRBV2
clone size: -
CDR3 protein: CASSETRRNTEAFF
CDR3 DNA: TGTGCCAGCAGTGAAACAAGGAGGAACACTGAAGCTTTCTTT

D gene: -
J gene: TRBJ2-1
V gene: TRBV7-3
clone size: -
CDR3 protein: CASSSIAATSYNEQFF
CDR3 DNA: TGTGCCAGCAGCTCGATAGCGGCCACCTCCTACAATGAGCAGTTCTTC

D gene: -
J gene: TRBJ2-2
V gene: TRBV2
clone size: -
CDR3 protein: CASSSTPTGELFF
CDR3 DNA: TGTGCCAGCAGTTCTACCCCTACCGGGGAGCTGTTTTTT

D gene: TRBD1
J gene: TRBJ2-7
V gene: TRBV10-3
clone size: -
CDR3 protein: CAITGTGNEQYF
CDR3 DNA: TGTGCCATCACCGGGACAGGGAACGAGCAGTACTTC

D gene: -
J gene: TRBJ1-4
V gene: TRBV5-6
clone size: once
CDR3 protein: CASSLADREKLFF
CDR3 DNA: TGTGCCAGCAGCTTGGCGGACCGCGAAAAACTGTTTTTT

D gene: TRBD1
J gene: TRBJ1-4
V gene: TRBV7-3
clone size: -
CDR3 protein: CASSRTGGTGEKLFF
CDR3 DNA: TGTGCCAGCAGCCGTACAGGGGGCACGGGGGAAAAACTGTTTTTT

D gene: -
J gene: TRBJ1-4
V gene: TRBV27
clone size: -
CDR3 protein: CASSPWTESGEKLFF
CDR3 DNA: TGTGCCAGCAGTCCGTGGACAGAATCGGGGGAAAAACTGTTTTTT

D gene: -
J gene: TRBJ1-5
V gene: TRBV6-5
clone size: -
CDR3 protein: CASRGRNQPQHF
CDR3 DNA: TGTGCCAGCAGAGGACGCAATCAGCCCCAGCATTTT

D gene: -
J gene: TRBJ2-7
V gene: TRBV6-5
clone size: once
CDR3 protein: CASSYSTGLIDYEQYF
CDR3 DNA: TGTGCCAGCAGTTACTCGACAGGCCTGATAGACTACGAGCAGTACTTC

D gene: -
J gene: TRBJ1-2
V gene: TRBV5-1
clone size: -
CDR3 protein: CASSFSGQSYGYTF
CDR3 DNA: TGCGCCAGCAGCTTTTCAGGCCAGTCCTATGGCTACACCTTC

D gene: -
J gene: TRBJ1-2
V gene: TRBV6-6
clone size: few
CDR3 protein: CASSGDAYSSYTF
CDR3 DNA: TGTGCCAGCAGCGGGGACGCCTACTCCAGCTACACCTTC

D gene: -
J gene: TRBJ1-5
V gene: TRBV25-1
clone size: -
CDR3 protein: CASSESWVYSNQPQHF
CDR3 DNA: TGTGCCAGCAGTGAATCGTGGGTATATAGCAATCAGCCCCAGCATTTT

D gene: -
J gene: TRBJ2-1
V gene: TRBV28
clone size: -
CDR3 protein: CASSSKLRPNEQFF
CDR3 DNA: TGTGCCAGCAGCTCCAAGCTAAGGCCAAATGAGCAGTTCTTC

D gene: -
J gene: TRBJ2-7
V gene: TRBV2
clone size: once
CDR3 protein: CASRDRTVGPYEQYF
CDR3 DNA: TGTGCCAGCAGGGACCGGACCGTGGGGCCCTACGAGCAGTACTTC

D gene: -
J gene: TRBJ2-7
V gene: TRBV6-1
clone size: -
CDR3 protein: CASSEGIEGHEQYF
CDR3 DNA: TGTGCCAGCAGTGAGGGGATTGAAGGGCACGAGCAGTACTTC

D gene: TRBD1
J gene: TRBJ2-3
V gene: TRBV2
clone size: -
CDR3 protein: CASSAGGAGTDTQYF
CDR3 DNA: TGTGCCAGCAGTGCAGGGGGCGCGGGCACAGATACGCAGTATTTT

D gene: TRBD1
J gene: TRBJ1-4
V gene: TRBV9
clone size: -
CDR3 protein: CASSSSTGQANEKLFF
CDR3 DNA: TGTGCCAGCAGCTCTTCTACGGGACAGGCTAATGAAAAACTGTTTTTT

D gene: -
J gene: TRBJ1-3
V gene: TRBV30
clone size: -
CDR3 protein: CAGQGSGNTIYF
CDR3 DNA: TGTGCCGGGCAGGGCTCTGGAAACACCATATATTTT

D gene: -
J gene: TRBJ2-3
V gene: TRBV7-3
clone size: -
CDR3 protein: CASSLGRVGEDTQYF
CDR3 DNA: TGTGCCAGCAGCTTAGGAAGGGTGGGGGAAGATACGCAGTATTTT

D gene: -
J gene: TRBJ2-1
V gene: TRBV9
clone size: -
CDR3 protein: CASSLSHLSNEQFF
CDR3 DNA: TGTGCCAGCAGCCTTTCGCATCTCTCCAATGAGCAGTTCTTC

D gene: -
J gene: TRBJ2-5
V gene: TRBV5-6
clone size: -
CDR3 protein: CASSQGPQETQYF
CDR3 DNA: TGTGCCAGCAGCCAGGGACCTCAAGAGACCCAGTACTTC

D gene: -
J gene: TRBJ2-5
V gene: TRBV7-6
clone size: -
CDR3 protein: CASSLAKLWEGGETQYF
CDR3 DNA: TGTGCCAGCAGCTTAGCTAAGCTCTGGGAAGGGGGAGAGACCCAGTACTTC

D gene: -
J gene: TRBJ1-2
V gene: TRBV6-6
clone size: -
CDR3 protein: CASSSSSYGYTF
CDR3 DNA: TGTGCCAGCAGTTCTTCCAGTTATGGCTACACCTTC

D gene: -
J gene: TRBJ2-1
V gene: TRBV11-2
clone size: -
CDR3 protein: CASSLSPPDEQFF
CDR3 DNA: TGTGCCAGCAGCTTGAGCCCCCCGGATGAGCAGTTCTTC

D gene: -
J gene: TRBJ2-2
V gene: TRBV6-5
clone size: -
CDR3 protein: CASSYSQGAAGELFF
CDR3 DNA: TGTGCCAGCAGTTACTCGCAGGGAGCGGCCGGGGAGCTGTTTTTT

D gene: -
J gene: TRBJ1-1
V gene: TRBV29-1
clone size: -
CDR3 protein: CSVVVRGRLRAFF
CDR3 DNA: TGCAGCGTTGTTGTCAGGGGACGGCTGCGAGCTTTCTTT

D gene: TRBD2
J gene: TRBJ2-1
V gene: TRBV2
clone size: few
CDR3 protein: CASRPKTSVYNEQFF
CDR3 DNA: TGTGCCAGCAGGCCCAAGACTAGCGTTTACAATGAGCAGTTCTTC

D gene: -
J gene: TRBJ2-5
V gene: TRBV9
clone size: few
CDR3 protein: CASSAKETQYF
CDR3 DNA: TGTGCCAGCAGCGCCAAAGAGACCCAGTACTTC

D gene: -
J gene: TRBJ1-4
V gene: TRBV7-2
clone size: -
CDR3 protein: CASSLLGGDGEKLFF
CDR3 DNA: TGTGCCAGCAGCTTACTCGGCGGGGACGGTGAAAAACTGTTTTTT

D gene: -
J gene: TRBJ1-1
V gene: TRBV5-1
clone size: -
CDR3 protein: CASSLEEGGQSTEAFF
CDR3 DNA: TGCGCCAGCAGCTTGGAAGAGGGGGGGCAGAGCACTGAAGCTTTCTTT

D gene: -
J gene: TRBJ2-5
V gene: TRBV2
clone size: -
CDR3 protein: CASSGGDGLETQYF
CDR3 DNA: TGTGCCAGCAGTGGAGGCGACGGTTTGGAGACCCAGTACTTC

D gene: TRBD1
J gene: TRBJ2-2
V gene: TRBV27
clone size: -
CDR3 protein: CASSRTGGSGELFF
CDR3 DNA: TGTGCCAGCAGTCGTACAGGGGGTTCCGGGGAGCTGTTTTTT

D gene: -
J gene: TRBJ1-4
V gene: TRBV5-1
clone size: -
CDR3 protein: CASSLAGVEKLFF
CDR3 DNA: TGCGCCAGCAGCTTGGCAGGGGTTGAAAAACTGTTTTTT

D gene: -
J gene: TRBJ2-5
V gene: TRBV5-6
clone size: -
CDR3 protein: CASSQGVTRGQETQYF
CDR3 DNA: TGTGCCAGCAGCCAAGGGGTTACTCGGGGTCAAGAGACCCAGTACTTC

D gene: -
J gene: TRBJ1-3
V gene: TRBV7-9
clone size: -
CDR3 protein: CASGRKGARNTIYF
CDR3 DNA: TGTGCCAGCGGGCGGAAAGGGGCGAGAAACACCATATATTTT

D gene: -
J gene: TRBJ2-2
V gene: TRBV29-1
clone size: -
CDR3 protein: CSASPALNTGELFF
CDR3 DNA: TGCAGCGCTTCCCCCGCTTTGAACACCGGGGAGCTGTTTTTT